This T cell receptor (beta chain) was retrieved from a study of Graves' ophthalmopathy and Graves' hyperthyroidism. Hyperthyroidism patients, aged 18 to 65, were newly diagnosed, under 2 months' duration. Amplifying from RNA transcripts, the study obtained TCR beta CDR3 regions. The authors performed first-round RT-PCR with HTBI primers and then a second-round multiplex PCR. One entry per CDR3 protein results from TCRdb running MiXCR on the multiplex PCR reads. Of over a million distinct CDR3 sequences in the sample, about two fifths are singletons; the top ten hold approximately 12%. The table lists this clonotype with a few counts. CDR3 size: 14 residues. The V end lost 5 bases, the J end lost 1 base, and 11 bases lay between the germline ends. Germline lookup yields CDR1 MNHEY and CDR2 SVGAGI.

The chain combines TRBV6-5 with TRBJ2-5; possibly TRBD1 or TRBD2 for D (5 bases each). The origin of this receptor is an adult man with Graves' hyperthyroidism. The sample was peripheral blood or thyroid tissue (not recorded which). The CDR3 spells CASSDRDVQETQYF. CDR3 DNA: TGTGCCAGCAGTGATAGGGACGTCCAAGAGACCCAGTACTTC.